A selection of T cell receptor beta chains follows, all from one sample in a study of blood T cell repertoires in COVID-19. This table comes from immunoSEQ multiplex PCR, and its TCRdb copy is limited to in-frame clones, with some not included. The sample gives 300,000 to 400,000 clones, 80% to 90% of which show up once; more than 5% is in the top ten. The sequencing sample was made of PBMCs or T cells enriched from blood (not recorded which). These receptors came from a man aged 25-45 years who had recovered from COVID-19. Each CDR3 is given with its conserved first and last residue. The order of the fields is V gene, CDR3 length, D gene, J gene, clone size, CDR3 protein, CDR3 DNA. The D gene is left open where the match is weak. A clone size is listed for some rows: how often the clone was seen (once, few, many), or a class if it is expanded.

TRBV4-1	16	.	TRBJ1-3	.	CASSQDPSGFGNTIYF	TGCGCCAGCAGCCAAGATCCGTCCGGGTTCGGAAACACCATATATTTT
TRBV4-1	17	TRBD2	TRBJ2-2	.	CASSQRSGGVNTGELFF	TGCGCCAGCAGCCAGAGAAGCGGGGGGGTGAACACCGGGGAGCTGTTTTTT
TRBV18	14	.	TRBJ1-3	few	CASSPGAGGNTIYF	TGTGCCAGCTCACCAGGGGCAGGTGGAAACACCATATATTTT
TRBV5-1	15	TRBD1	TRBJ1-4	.	CASSRRQGGNEKLFF	TGCGCCAGCAGCCGCCGCCAGGGGGGTAATGAAAAACTGTTTTTT
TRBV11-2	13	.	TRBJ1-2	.	CASSSSYNYGYTF	TGTGCCAGCAGCTCGAGTTATAACTATGGCTACACCTTC
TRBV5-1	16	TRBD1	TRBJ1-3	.	CASSPGQGDSGNTIYF	TGCGCCAGCAGCCCCGGACAGGGCGACTCTGGAAACACCATATATTTT
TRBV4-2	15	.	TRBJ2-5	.	CASSQEGSDQETQYF	TGTGCCAGCAGCCAAGAGGGCTCCGACCAAGAGACCCAGTACTTC
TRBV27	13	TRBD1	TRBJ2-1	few	CASSPDRVGEQFF	TGTGCCAGCAGTCCAGACAGGGTTGGTGAGCAGTTCTTC
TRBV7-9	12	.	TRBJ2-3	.	CASSLASDTQYF	TGTGCCAGCAGCTTAGCAAGCGATACGCAGTATTTT
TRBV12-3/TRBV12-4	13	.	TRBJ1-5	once	CASSGGSNQPQHF	TGTGCCAGCAGTGGGGGCAGTAATCAGCCCCAGCATTTT
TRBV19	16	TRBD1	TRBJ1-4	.	CASSKGQGSTNEKLFF	TGTGCCAGTAGTAAGGGACAGGGATCAACTAATGAAAAACTGTTTTTT
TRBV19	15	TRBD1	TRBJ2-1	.	CASSQGDIGYNEQFF	TGTGCCAGTAGCCAGGGGGACATCGGGTACAATGAGCAGTTCTTC
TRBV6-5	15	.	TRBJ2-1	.	CASSYSAGSYNEQFF	TGTGCCAGCAGTTACTCAGCGGGTTCCTACAATGAGCAGTTCTTC
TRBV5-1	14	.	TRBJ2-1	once	CASSLRTNYNEQFF	TGCGCCAGCAGCTTACGGACAAACTACAATGAGCAGTTCTTC
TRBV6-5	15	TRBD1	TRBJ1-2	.	CASSYDQGAYYGYTF	TGTGCCAGCAGTTACGATCAGGGGGCGTACTATGGCTACACCTTC
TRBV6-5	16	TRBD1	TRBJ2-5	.	CASSYAHRGPSETQYF	TGTGCCAGCAGTTACGCCCACAGGGGGCCGTCAGAGACCCAGTACTTC
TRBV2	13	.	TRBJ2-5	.	CASSLTGTETQYF	TGTGCCAGCAGTCTGACTGGAACAGAGACCCAGTACTTC
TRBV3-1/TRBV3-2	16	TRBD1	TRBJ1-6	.	CASSVRTGAYNSPLHF	TGTGCCAGCAGCGTAAGGACAGGGGCTTATAATTCACCCCTCCACTTT
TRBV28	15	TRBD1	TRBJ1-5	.	CASGTGTGGAQPQHF	TGTGCCAGCGGGACCGGGACAGGGGGCGCTCAGCCCCAGCATTTT
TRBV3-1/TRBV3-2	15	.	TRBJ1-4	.	CASSFRTDRDEKLFF	TGTGCCAGCAGCTTCCGGACAGATCGAGATGAAAAACTGTTTTTT
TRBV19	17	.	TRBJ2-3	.	CASSIRLRAAFTDTQYF	TGTGCCAGTAGTATCCGCCTACGTGCGGCGTTCACAGATACGCAGTATTTT
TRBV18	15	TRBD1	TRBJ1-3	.	CASSEYRGAGNTIYF	TGTGCCAGCTCAGAATACAGGGGAGCTGGAAACACCATATATTTT
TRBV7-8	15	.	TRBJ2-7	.	CASSSPGGPNYEQYF	TGTGCCAGCAGCTCGCCTGGAGGGCCGAATTACGAGCAGTACTTC
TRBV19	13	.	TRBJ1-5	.	CASSIRDNQPQHF	TGTGCCAGTAGTATCCGCGACAATCAGCCCCAGCATTTT
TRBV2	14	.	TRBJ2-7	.	CASSIYRELYEQYF	TGTGCCAGCAGTATCTACAGGGAGCTCTACGAGCAGTACTTC
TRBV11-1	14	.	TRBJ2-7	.	CASSLEEGSYEQYF	TGTGCCAGCAGCTTGGAGGAGGGGTCCTACGAGCAGTACTTC
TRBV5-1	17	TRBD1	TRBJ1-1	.	CASSLSTGTVKNTEAFF	TGCGCCAGCAGCTTATCGACCGGGACAGTAAAAAACACTGAAGCTTTCTTT
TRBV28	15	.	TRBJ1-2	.	CASSTIRKQGYGYTF	TGTGCCAGCAGTACCATTCGGAAACAGGGCTATGGCTACACCTTC
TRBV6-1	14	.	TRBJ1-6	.	CASSELLSGSPLHF	TGTGCCAGCAGTGAACTGTTGTCGGGTTCACCCCTCCACTTT
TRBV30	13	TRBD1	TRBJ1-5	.	CACNGQGGQPQHF	TGTGCCTGTAATGGACAGGGAGGTCAGCCCCAGCATTTT
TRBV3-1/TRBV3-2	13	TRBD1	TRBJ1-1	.	CASSLGDRDEAFF	TGTGCCAGCAGTCTCGGGGACAGGGATGAAGCTTTCTTT
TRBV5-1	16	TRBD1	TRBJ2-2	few	CASSLEGGADTGELFF	TGCGCCAGCAGCTTGGAAGGGGGCGCGGACACCGGGGAGCTGTTTTTT
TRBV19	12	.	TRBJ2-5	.	CASSRGQETQYF	TGTGCCAGTAGTAGAGGCCAAGAGACCCAGTACTTC
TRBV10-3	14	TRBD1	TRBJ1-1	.	CAIRIQGGDTEAFF	TGTGCCATCAGAATACAGGGGGGGGACACTGAAGCTTTCTTT
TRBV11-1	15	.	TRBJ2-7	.	CASSKPRGAGDEQYF	TGTGCCAGCAGCAAGCCACGGGGTGCAGGCGACGAGCAGTACTTC